The text below deals with one TCR beta chain. Documented time point: pretreatment peripheral blood. Patients yielded 1 to 8 samples each, pretreatment and on-treatment. The data were produced by immunoSEQ multiplex PCR, yet TCRdb's version contains in-frame clones alone and is incomplete. The sample lists 90,000 to 100,000 clones; nearly 90% were seen once. This sample stems from a study of PD-L1 blockade in urothelial cancer. CDR1 and CDR2 from the germline V gene are LNHNV and YYDKDF (reference sequence). Trimming cost V 1 base and J 3 bases; bases outside gene matches: 3. This CDR3 is built from 15 residues.

This TCR derives from a man between 60 and 75 years old with urothelial cancer. The V call is TRBV15, the J call TRBJ2-1, with TRBD1 identical over 7 bases. Sequencing was performed on PBMCs, taken around atezolizumab (anti-PD-L1) treatment. CDR3 region: CATSRADRDYNEQFF. Written as DNA, the CDR3 is TGTGCCACCAGCAGAGCCGACAGGGACTACAATGAGCAGTTCTTC. The variable domain in full, completed from reference TRBV15 and TRBJ2-1, reads DAMVIQNPRYQVTQFGKPVTLSCSQTLNHNVMYWYQQKSSQAPKLLFHYYDKDFNNEADTPDNFQSRRPNTSFCFLDIRSPGLGDTAMYLCATSRADRDYNEQFFGPGTRLTVL.